This TCR beta chain was found in a study of T cell repertoires in cytomegalovirus infection. The sample holds many counts of this clonotype. TCRdb reanalysed the reads using MiXCR and keeps one entry per CDR3 protein. The table has some 400,000 distinct CDR3 sequences, 15% to 20% seen once; the top ten hold around 8.6%. Input material: PBMCs. The receptor was isolated from a human donor in good health (CMV status not recorded). Some clones in this sample may be carry-over from other donors' samples.

The CDR3 region is CASSLSGSNVNSPLHF. The CDR3 nucleotides are TGTGCCAGCAGCTTATCGGGGAGCAACGTAAATTCACCCCTCCACTTT. This sequence joins TRBV7-6 and TRBJ1-6; D unclear. The CDR3 is 16 amino acids. Trimming took 2 bases from V and 7 from J, leaving 15 bases between them. CDR1 is SGHVS, CDR2 FNYEAQ, per germline.